This TCR beta chain was profiled in a study of beta chain features in type 1 diabetes. Study findings and constraints: TCRB CDR3s were moderately but significantly shorter in Type 1 diabetes patients in all four CD4+ subsets.

The entirety of the isolated RNA underwent reverse transcription, so expressed TCRB transcripts were sequenced. The assay was immunoSEQ multiplex PCR, and TCRdb's table has in-frame clones only and misses some. The data hold around 130,000 clones, with roughly 15% observed a single time. Worth noting for this clone: The antigen is undetermined.

The CDR3 sequence is 10 residues long. Trimming cost V 2 bases and J 6 bases, with 3 bases left between them. CDR1 and CDR2 (germline): SQVTM, ANQGSEA. The gene calls are TRBV29-1 and TRBJ2-3; D is unclear. This receptor was identified in a young man with type 1 diabetes. Source material: central memory CD4+ T cells from blood. CDR3 sequence reads: CSVEQDTQYF. CDR3 sequence (DNA): TGCAGCGTTGAACAGGATACGCAGTATTTT.